The TCR beta chain under discussion was sequenced for a study of blood T cell repertoires in COVID-19. In the study overall: Italy, Spain and the United States were the sources of the convalescent and acute COVID-19 samples.

The data were produced by immunoSEQ multiplex PCR, yet TCRdb's version contains in-frame clones alone and is incomplete. The sample has roughly 240,000 clones, around 85% seen once. CDR3 length: 17 amino acids. CDR1 and CDR2 from the germline V gene are SGHDT and YYEEEE. V lost 4 bases to trimming and J lost 3 bases; unmatched junction nucleotides: 9. The clonotype was recovered from a woman aged 30 to 39 who had recovered from COVID-19. V usage is TRBV5-6 and J usage is TRBJ2-3; 12 bases line up with TRBD2. Sequenced input: peripheral blood. This CDR3 reads CASSRQPSGGATDTQYF. The DNA of the CDR3 is TGTGCCAGCAGCCGACAACCTAGCGGGGGGGCGACAGATACGCAGTATTTT.